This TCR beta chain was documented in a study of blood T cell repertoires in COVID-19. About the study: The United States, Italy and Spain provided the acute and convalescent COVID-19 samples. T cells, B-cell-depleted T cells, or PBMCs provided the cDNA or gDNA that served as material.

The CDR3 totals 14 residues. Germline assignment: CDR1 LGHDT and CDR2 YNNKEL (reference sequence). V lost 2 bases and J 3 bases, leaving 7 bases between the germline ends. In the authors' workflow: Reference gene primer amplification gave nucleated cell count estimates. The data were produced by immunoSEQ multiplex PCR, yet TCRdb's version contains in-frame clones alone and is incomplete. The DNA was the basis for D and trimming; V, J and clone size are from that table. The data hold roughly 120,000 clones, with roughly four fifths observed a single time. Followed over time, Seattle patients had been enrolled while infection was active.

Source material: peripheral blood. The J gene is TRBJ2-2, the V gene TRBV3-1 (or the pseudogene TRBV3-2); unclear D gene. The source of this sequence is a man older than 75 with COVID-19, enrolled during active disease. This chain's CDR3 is CASSQLVDTGELFF. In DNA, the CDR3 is TGTGCCAGCAGCCAATTAGTCGACACCGGGGAGCTGTTTTTT.